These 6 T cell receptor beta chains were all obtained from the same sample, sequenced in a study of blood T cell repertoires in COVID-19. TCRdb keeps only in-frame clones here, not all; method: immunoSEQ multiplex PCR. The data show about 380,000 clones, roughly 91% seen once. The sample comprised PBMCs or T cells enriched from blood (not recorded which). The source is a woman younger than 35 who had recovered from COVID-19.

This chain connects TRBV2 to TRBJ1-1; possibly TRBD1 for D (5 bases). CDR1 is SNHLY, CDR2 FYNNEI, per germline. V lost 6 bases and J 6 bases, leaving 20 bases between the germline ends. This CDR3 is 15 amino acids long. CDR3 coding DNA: TGTGCCAGCAGGGACACTTTAGGGTTCCGGCCTGAAGCTTTCTTT. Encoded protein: CASRDTLGFRPEAFF.

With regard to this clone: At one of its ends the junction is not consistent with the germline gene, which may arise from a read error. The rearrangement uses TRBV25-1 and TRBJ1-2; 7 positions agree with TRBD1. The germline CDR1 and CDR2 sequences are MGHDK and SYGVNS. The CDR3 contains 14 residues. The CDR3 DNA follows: TGTGCCAGCAGTCCCCCCGGGACAGCCTATGGCTACTCCTTC. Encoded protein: CASSPPGTAYGYSF.

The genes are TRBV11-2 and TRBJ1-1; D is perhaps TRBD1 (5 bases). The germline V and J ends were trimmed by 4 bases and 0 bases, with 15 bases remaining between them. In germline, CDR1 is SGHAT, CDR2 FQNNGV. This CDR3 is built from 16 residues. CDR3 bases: TGTGCCAGCAGCTCTAGGTGGATGGACATGAACACTGAAGCTTTCTTT. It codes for CASSSRWMDMNTEAFF.

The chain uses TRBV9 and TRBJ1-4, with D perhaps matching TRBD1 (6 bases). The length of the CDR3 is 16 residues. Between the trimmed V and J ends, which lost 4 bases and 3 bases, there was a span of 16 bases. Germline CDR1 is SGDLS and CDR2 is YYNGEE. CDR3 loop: CASSIASGVANEKLFF. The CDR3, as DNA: TGTGCCAGCAGCATTGCCTCAGGGGTGGCTAATGAAAAACTGTTTTTT.

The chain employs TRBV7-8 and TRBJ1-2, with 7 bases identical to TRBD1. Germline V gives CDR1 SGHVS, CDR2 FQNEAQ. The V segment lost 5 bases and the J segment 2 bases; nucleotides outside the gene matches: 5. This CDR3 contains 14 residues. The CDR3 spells CASSHWTGNYGYTF. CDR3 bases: TGTGCCAGCAGCCACTGGACAGGCAACTATGGCTACACCTTC.

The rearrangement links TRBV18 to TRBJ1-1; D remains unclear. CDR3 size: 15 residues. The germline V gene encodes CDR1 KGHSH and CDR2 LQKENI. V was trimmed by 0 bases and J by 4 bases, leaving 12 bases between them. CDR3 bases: TGTGCCAGCTCACCACCGTTCGGTGAGGGCACTGAAGCTTTCTTT. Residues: CASSPPFGEGTEAFF.